The clone carrying this T cell receptor beta chain occurred a few times. The target antigen is unknown. This CDR3 has 18 residues. Germline V gene sequence: CDR1 MNHEY, CDR2 SMNVEV (reference sequence). With 5 bases clipped from V and 6 bases from J, the junction kept 17 bases outside the gene matches. The TCR beta library used iRepertoire HTBI primers with Arm-PCR amplification of CDR3. A single record per CDR3 protein comes from TCRdb applying MiXCR to the multiplex PCR reads. The repertoire holds a few hundred thousand distinct CDR3 sequences, with around 22% as singletons. Time point specified: persistent/refractory GD, antithyroid drugs over 5 years with positive TRAb. Construction of the TCR library relied on RNA isolated from PBMCs. Clinicians diagnosed Graves' disease using American Thyroid Association guidelines. The record originates from a study of regulatory T cells in long-lasting Graves disease. Study-wide context: Patients met the persistent Graves' disease definition after over 5 years of antithyroid drugs with positive TSH receptor antibodies. Study-wide results and caveats: TRBV28, TRBJ1-2 and TRBJ2-5 emerged as the favored segments in persistent disease. Having only a small sample size may have limited accuracy.

The chain is built from TRBV27 and TRBJ1-1; 11 positions agree with TRBD1. The sample here was peripheral blood mononuclear cells (PBMCs), taken when the disease was refractory, from a patient treated with antithyroid drugs. This TCR was recovered from a female donor with Graves disease. The CDR3 sequence: CASSPPGQGVIVRSEAFF. CDR3 nucleotides: TGTGCCAGCAGTCCCCCGGGACAGGGGGTTATCGTTCGGTCTGAAGCTTTCTTT.